The 8 T cell receptor beta chains below were found in one sample sequenced in a study of cytomegalovirus exposure and HLA in healthy donors. The PCR contained 60 Vbeta and 13 Jbeta primers. The table came from immunoSEQ multiplex PCR; TCRdb's copy has only in-frame clones and leaves some out. There are 150,000 to 200,000 clones in the sample; approximately 80% occur only once, and roughly 14% lies in the top ten. The source material was PBMCs. These receptors were taken from a middle-aged woman in good health and CMV-seronegative.

This clone is labeled as medium-sized. This chain links TRBV7-2 with TRBJ2-3; 7 positions match TRBD1. This CDR3 contains 17 residues. V lost 0 bases and J lost 2; bases outside the gene matches: 8. Germline V gene sequence: CDR1 SGHTA, CDR2 FQGNSA. CDR3 region: CASSLARDSLSTDTQYF. The CDR3 coding sequence is TGTGCCAGCAGCTTAGCGAGGGACAGCCTCTCCACAGATACGCAGTATTTT.

This clone showed up just once. V usage is TRBV6-5 and J usage is TRBJ2-7, with D unclear. The V gene's germline CDR1 is MNHEY and CDR2 SVGAGI. Trimming took off 4 bases at V and 5 bases at J, with 9 bases between the two ends. The CDR3 has 12 residues. In DNA form, the CDR3 reads TGTGCCAGCAGTTCAGTCTTTAACGAGCAGTACTTC. This translates into CASSSVFNEQYF.

CDR3 in amino acids: CASSLVEGRAEAFF. CDR3 bases: TGTGCCAGCAGCTTAGTCGAGGGTCGCGCTGAAGCTTTCTTT. The V gene is TRBV7-9, the J gene TRBJ1-1; no clear D gene. CDR3 length: 14 residues. From germline, CDR1 is SEHNR and CDR2 FQNEAQ (reference sequence). Trimming cost V 1 base and J 6 bases, with 12 bases left between them.

In this sample, this clone turned up a few times. The junction departs from the called germline gene at one end, perhaps through a read error. V is TRBV2 and J is TRBJ2-5; tentative D call: TRBD1 (5 bases). The CDR3 consists of 12 residues. Germline CDR1 is SNHLY and CDR2 is FYNNEI. CDR3 in amino acids: CASVGRVSQCHF. CDR3 nucleotide sequence: TGTGCCAGCGTGGGCAGGGTTAGTCAGTGTCACTTC. The variable domain in full, completed from reference TRBV2 and TRBJ2-5, reads EPEVTQTPSHQVTQMGQEVILRCVPISNHLYFYWYRQILGQKVEFLVSFYNNEISEKSEIFDDQFSVERPDGSNFTLKIRSTKLEDSAMYFCASVGRVSQCHFGPGTRLLVL.

As for this clone: This same CDR3 is encoded by further DNA sequences in the sample. This chain joins TRBV15 and TRBJ2-5; D not certain. Trimming took off 1 base at V and 2 bases at J, with 8 bases between the two ends. The length of the CDR3 is 14 residues. CDR1 and CDR2 (germline): LNHNV, YYDKDF (reference sequence). CDR3 loop: CATSRGAEQETQYF. The CDR3 DNA reads as TGTGCCACCAGCAGAGGGGCTGAACAAGAGACCCAGTACTTC. Full variable domain (rest looked up from reference TRBV15 and TRBJ2-5): DAMVIQNPRYQVTQFGKPVTLSCSQTLNHNVMYWYQQKSSQAPKLLFHYYDKDFNNEADTPDNFQSRRPNTSFCFLDIRSPGLGDTAMYLCATSRGAEQETQYFGPGTRLLVL.

This clone was counted only a few times. This chain links TRBV27 with TRBJ2-7, with 12 nucleotides matching TRBD1. The CDR3 spans 15 residues. Germline V lookup: CDR1 MNHEY, CDR2 SMNVEV (reference sequence). The J segment lost 4 bases and the V segment lost 5 bases, leaving 6 bases of the junction unmatched. CDR3 in amino acids: CASSTPGQGAYEQYF. CDR3 sequence (DNA): TGTGCCAGCAGTACGCCGGGACAGGGGGCTTACGAGCAGTACTTC.

The chain combines TRBV7-2 with TRBJ1-2; tentatively, D is TRBD1 (5 bases). Trimming removed 5 bases from V and 4 bases from J, with 14 bases in between. CDR3 length: 14 amino acids. From germline, CDR1 is SGHTA and CDR2 FQGNSA. The chain's CDR3 is CASSPRRGSYGYTF. CDR3 DNA: TGTGCCAGCAGCCCTCGAAGGGGAAGCTATGGCTACACCTTC.

The V gene is TRBV28, the J gene TRBJ1-1; D possibly corresponds to TRBD1 (6 bases). Germline V CDR1 and CDR2: MDHEN, SYDVKM. This CDR3 comprises 16 residues. V was pared by 6 bases and J by 0 bases, with 17 bases between. The CDR3 coding sequence is TGTGCCAGCAGCCTGGGGGCCAGATTCATGAACACTGAAGCTTTCTTT. Protein: CASSLGARFMNTEAFF. Together with reference TRBV28 and TRBJ1-1, the CDR3 gives the full variable domain: DVKVTQSSRYLVKRTGEKVFLECVQDMDHENMFWYRQDPGLGLRLIYFSYDVKMKEKGDIPEGYSVSREKKERFSLILESASTNQTSMYLCASSLGARFMNTEAFFGQGTRLTVV.